This T cell receptor beta chain was documented in a study of response to subunit inactivated influenza vaccine. This clonotype was detected a few times. Its cognate antigen is unknown. In TCRdb, the RT-PCR reads were re-called with MiXCR into one record per CDR3 protein. In the table there are hundreds of thousands of distinct CDR3 sequences, around 15% of which are singletons. Study observations and caveats: Few new T cells, the authors suggested, are recruited by each seasonal influenza vaccination.

The CDR3 runs to 13 residues. V was pared by 3 bases and J by 7 bases, with 10 bases between. Germline V gives CDR1 MDHEN, CDR2 SYDVKM. The source was PBMCs from blood, collected 14 to 15 days before vaccination. J is TRBJ2-4 and V is TRBV28, with D perhaps matching TRBD1 (6 bases). This clonotype originated in a man aged 45-60 years who received an inactivated influenza vaccine. The CDR3 spells CASSLSGQNIQYF. Written as DNA, the CDR3 is TGTGCCAGCAGTTTGTCTGGACAGAACATTCAGTACTTC. Variable domain in full (rest from reference TRBV28 and TRBJ2-4): DVKVTQSSRYLVKRTGEKVFLECVQDMDHENMFWYRQDPGLGLRLIYFSYDVKMKEKGDIPEGYSVSREKKERFSLILESASTNQTSMYLCASSLSGQNIQYFGAGTRLSVL.